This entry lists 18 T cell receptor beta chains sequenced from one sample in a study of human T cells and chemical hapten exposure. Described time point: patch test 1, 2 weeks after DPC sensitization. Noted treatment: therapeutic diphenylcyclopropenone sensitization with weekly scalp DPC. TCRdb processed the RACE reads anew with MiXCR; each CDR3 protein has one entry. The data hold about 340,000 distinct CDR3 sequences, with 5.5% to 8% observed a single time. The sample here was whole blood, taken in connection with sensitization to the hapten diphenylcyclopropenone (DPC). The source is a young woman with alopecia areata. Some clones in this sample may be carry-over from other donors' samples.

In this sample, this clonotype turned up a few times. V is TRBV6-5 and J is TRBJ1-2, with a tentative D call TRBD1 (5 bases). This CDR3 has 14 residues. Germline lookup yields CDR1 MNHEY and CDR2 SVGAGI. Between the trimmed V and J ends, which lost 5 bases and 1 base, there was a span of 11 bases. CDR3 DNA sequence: TGTGCCAGCAGTCAAGACAGAGATAACTATGGCTACACCTTC. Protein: CASSQDRDNYGYTF.

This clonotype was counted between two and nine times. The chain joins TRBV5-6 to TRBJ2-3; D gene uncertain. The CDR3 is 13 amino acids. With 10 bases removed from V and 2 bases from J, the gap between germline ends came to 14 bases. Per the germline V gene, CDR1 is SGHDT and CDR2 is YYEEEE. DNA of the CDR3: TGTGCCTCTCACCGGGCCTACACAGATACGCAGTATTTT. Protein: CASHRAYTDTQYF.

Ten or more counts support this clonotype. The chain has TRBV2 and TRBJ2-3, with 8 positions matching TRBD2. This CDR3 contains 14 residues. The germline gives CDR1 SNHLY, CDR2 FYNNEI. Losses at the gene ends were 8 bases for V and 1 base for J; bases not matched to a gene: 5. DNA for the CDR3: TGTGCCAGCGCGGGGCGGGGGGGCACAGATACGCAGTATTTT. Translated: CASAGRGGTDTQYF.

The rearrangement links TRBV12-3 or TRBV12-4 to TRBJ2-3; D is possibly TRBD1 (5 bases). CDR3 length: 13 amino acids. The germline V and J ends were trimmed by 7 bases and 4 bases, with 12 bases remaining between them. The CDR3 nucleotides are TGTGCCAGCACATTCAGGGATGCAGATACGCAGTATTTT. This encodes CASTFRDADTQYF.

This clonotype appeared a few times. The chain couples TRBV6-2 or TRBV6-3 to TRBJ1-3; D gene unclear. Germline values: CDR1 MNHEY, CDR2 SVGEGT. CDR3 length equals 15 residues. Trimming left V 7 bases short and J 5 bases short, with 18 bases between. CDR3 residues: CASMEMGFGRNTIYF. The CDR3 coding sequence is TGTGCCAGCATGGAAATGGGGTTCGGGAGAAACACCATATATTTT.

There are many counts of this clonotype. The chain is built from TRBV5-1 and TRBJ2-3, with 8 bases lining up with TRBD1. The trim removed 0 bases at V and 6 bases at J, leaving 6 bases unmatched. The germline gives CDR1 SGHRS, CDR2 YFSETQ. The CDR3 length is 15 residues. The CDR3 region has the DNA TGCGCCAGCAGCTTGGACAGCAGGGGGCCCGATACGCAGTATTTT. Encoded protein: CASSLDSRGPDTQYF. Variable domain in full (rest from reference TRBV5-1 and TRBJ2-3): KAGVTQTPRYLIKTRGQQVTLSCSPISGHRSVSWYQQTPGQGLQFLFEYFSETQRNKGNFPGRFSGRQFSNSRSEMNVSTLELGDSALYLCASSLDSRGPDTQYFGPGTRLTVL.

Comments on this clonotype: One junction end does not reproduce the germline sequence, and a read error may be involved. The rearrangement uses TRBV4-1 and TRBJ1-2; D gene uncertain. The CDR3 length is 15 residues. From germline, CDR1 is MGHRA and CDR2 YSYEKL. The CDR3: CASSQSRSADYSYTF. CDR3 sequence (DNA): TGCGCCAGCAGCCAATCCCGGTCGGCAGACTATAGCTACACCTTC.

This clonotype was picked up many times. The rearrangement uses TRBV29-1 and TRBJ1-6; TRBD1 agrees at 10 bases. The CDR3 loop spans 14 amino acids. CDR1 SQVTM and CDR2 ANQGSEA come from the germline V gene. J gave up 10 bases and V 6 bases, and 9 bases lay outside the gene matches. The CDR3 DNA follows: TGCAGCGTCGCTACCGGGACAGGGGCCTCACCCCTCCACTTT. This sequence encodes CSVATGTGASPLHF. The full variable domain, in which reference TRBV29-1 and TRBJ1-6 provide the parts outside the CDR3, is SAVISQKPSRDICQRGTSLTIQCQVDSQVTMMFWYRQQPGQSLTLIATANQGSEATYESGFVIDKFPISRPNLTFSTLTVSNMSPEDSSIYLCSVATGTGASPLHFGNGTRLTVT.

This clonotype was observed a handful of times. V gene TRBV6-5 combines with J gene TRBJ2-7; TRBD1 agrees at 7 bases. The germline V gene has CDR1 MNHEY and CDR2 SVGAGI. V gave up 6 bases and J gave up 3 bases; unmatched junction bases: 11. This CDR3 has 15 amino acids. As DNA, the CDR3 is TGTGCCAGCAGACCCCCAGTTAACAGGGGCTACGAGCAGTACTTC. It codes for CASRPPVNRGYEQYF.

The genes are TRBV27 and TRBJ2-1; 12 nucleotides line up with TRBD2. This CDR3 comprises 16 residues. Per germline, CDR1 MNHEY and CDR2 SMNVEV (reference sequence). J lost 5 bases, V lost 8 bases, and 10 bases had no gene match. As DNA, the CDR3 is TGTGCCAGCGGCAAGGGACTAGCGGGTCTTCACAATGAGCAGTTCTTC. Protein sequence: CASGKGLAGLHNEQFF.

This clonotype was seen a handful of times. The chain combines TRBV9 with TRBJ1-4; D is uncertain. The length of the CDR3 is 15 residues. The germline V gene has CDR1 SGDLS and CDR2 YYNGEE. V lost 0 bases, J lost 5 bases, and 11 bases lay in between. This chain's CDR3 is CASSVGSEANEKLFF. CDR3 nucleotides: TGTGCCAGCAGCGTAGGTTCGGAGGCGAATGAAAAACTGTTTTTT. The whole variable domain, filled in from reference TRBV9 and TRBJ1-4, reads DSGVTQTPKHLITATGQRVTLRCSPRSGDLSVYWYQQSLDQGLQFLIQYYNGEERAKGNILERFSAQQFPDLHSELNLSSLELGDSALYFCASSVGSEANEKLFFGSGTQLSVL.

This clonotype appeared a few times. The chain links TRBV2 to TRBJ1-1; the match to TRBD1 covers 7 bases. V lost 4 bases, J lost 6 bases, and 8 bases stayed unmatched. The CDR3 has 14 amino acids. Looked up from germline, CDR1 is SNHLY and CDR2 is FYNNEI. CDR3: CASSVDRARSEAFF. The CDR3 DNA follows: TGTGCCAGCAGTGTAGACAGGGCGCGCTCTGAAGCTTTCTTT.

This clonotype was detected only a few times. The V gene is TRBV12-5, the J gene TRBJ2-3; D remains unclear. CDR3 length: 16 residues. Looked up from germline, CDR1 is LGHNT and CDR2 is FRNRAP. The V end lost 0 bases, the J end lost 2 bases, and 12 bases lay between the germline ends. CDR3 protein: CASGLVIRQATDTQYF. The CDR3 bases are TGTGCTAGTGGTTTGGTAATTCGGCAGGCCACAGATACGCAGTATTTT. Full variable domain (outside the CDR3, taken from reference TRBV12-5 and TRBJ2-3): DARVTQTPRHKVTEMGQEVTMRCQPILGHNTVFWYRQTMMQGLELLAYFRNRAPLDDSGMPKDRFSAEMPDATLATLKIQPSEPRDSAVYFCASGLVIRQATDTQYFGPGTRLTVL.

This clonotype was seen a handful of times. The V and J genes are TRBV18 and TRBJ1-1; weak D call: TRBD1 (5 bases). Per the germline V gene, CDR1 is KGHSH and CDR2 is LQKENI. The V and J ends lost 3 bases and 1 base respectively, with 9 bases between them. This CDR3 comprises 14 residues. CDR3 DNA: TGTGCCAGCTCACCGGGACGGGCGAACACTGAAGCTTTCTTT. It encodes CASSPGRANTEAFF.

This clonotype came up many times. CDR3 amino acids: CASRNRGIGELFF. The CDR3 DNA is TGTGCCAGCAGGAACAGGGGGATCGGGGAGCTGTTTTTT. This chain uses TRBV5-5 with TRBJ2-2; 8 nucleotides line up with TRBD1. The CDR3 runs to 13 residues. The ends lost 5 bases at V and 7 bases at J; junction bases unmatched: 4. Germline CDR1 and CDR2: SGHKS and YYEKEE (reference sequence).

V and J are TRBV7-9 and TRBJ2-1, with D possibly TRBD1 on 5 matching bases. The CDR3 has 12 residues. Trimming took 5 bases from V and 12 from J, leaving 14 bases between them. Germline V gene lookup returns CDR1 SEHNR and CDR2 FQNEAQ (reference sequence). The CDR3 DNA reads TGTGCCAGCAGCCGTACCCAAAGGGGGCAGTTCTTC. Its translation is CASSRTQRGQFF.

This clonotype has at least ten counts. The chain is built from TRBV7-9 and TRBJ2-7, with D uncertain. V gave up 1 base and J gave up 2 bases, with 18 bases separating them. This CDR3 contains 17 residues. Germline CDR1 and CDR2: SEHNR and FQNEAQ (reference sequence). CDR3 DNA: TGTGCCAGCAGCTTAGAAACGGAGACTGCATCCACCTACGAGCAGTACTTC. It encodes CASSLETETASTYEQYF.

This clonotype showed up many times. CDR3 DNA: TGCGCCAGCAGTCGGACGAGGGTTGGCGGGGGGGCTACAGATACGCAGTATTTT. Protein product: CASSRTRVGGGATDTQYF. This chain joins TRBV5-1 and TRBJ2-3; 9 nucleotides agree with TRBD2. J gave up 3 bases and V 5 bases, and 16 bases lay outside the gene matches. Germline CDR1 is SGHRS and CDR2 is YFSETQ. This CDR3 is 18 amino acids long.